Listed here are 4 T cell receptor beta chains from one sample, sequenced in a study of blood T cell repertoires in COVID-19. Some clones are missing from TCRdb's copy, which holds only in-frame ones; the method was immunoSEQ multiplex PCR. Among some 430,000 clones listed, around 90% were seen once. Sequenced sample: PBMCs or T cells enriched from blood (not recorded which). The receptors come from a man aged 18 to 29 who had recovered from COVID-19.

The sample holds one count of this clone. The rearrangement uses TRBV9 and TRBJ2-3, with a tentative D call TRBD2 (6 bases). The CDR3 is 15 residues long. The V end was cut by 1 base, the J end by 5 bases, with 14 bases between. Germline-derived CDR1 and CDR2 are SGDLS and YYNGEE. CDR3 in amino acids: CASSVTRLGGDTQYF. The CDR3 DNA reads as TGTGCCAGCAGCGTAACCCGACTAGGTGGAGATACGCAGTATTTT.

This clone showed up just once. The genes are TRBV30 and TRBJ2-2; 10 bases agree with TRBD1. The CDR3 runs 13 residues. Looked up from germline, CDR1 is GTSNPN and CDR2 is SVGIG (reference sequence). Unmatched junction bases numbered 1, after V lost 5 bases and J lost 4 bases. CDR3 DNA: TGTGCCTGGGGACAGGGGGTCACCGGGGAGCTGTTTTTT. Protein: CAWGQGVTGELFF.

DNA for the CDR3: TGTGCCAGCAGCCCCGTGACAGGGGGGGAGACCCAGTACTTC. Translation gives CASSPVTGGETQYF. The chain has TRBV3-1 (or the pseudogene TRBV3-2) and TRBJ2-5; 9 nucleotides align to TRBD1. CDR1 is LGHDT, CDR2 YNNKEL, per germline (reference sequence). The V segment lost 4 bases and the J segment 5 bases; nucleotides outside the gene matches: 5. There are 14 residues in the CDR3.

The V and J genes are TRBV27 and TRBJ1-6, with D perhaps TRBD1 (5 bases). Germline lookup yields CDR1 MNHEY and CDR2 SMNVEV (reference sequence). This CDR3 is built from 14 residues. Deletions cut 4 bases from V and 7 bases from J, with 11 bases between. The DNA for the CDR3 is TGTGCCAGCAGTTCGCATGGGGGGAATTCACCCCTCCACTTT. Protein: CASSSHGGNSPLHF.